Shown below are 23 T cell receptor beta chains from a single sample sequenced in a study of CD8+CD57+ T cells in acquired aplastic anemia. TCR beta VDJ and CDR3 were profiled, and genomic DNA was the template. TCRdb independently ran MiXCR on the reads; one entry per CDR3 protein. The repertoire holds under 250,000 distinct CDR3 sequences, with approximately 35% as singletons. The sequenced sample consisted of sorted CD4+, CD8+, or CD8+CD57+ T cells (not recorded which) from PBMCs. The receptor source for this set is a human donor in good health, serving as a control.

J is TRBJ1-5 and V is TRBV15; D is undetermined. The CDR3 totals 12 residues. V was clipped by 1 base and J by 3 bases, with 1 base between them. Germline lookup yields CDR1 LNHNV and CDR2 YYDKDF (reference sequence). In DNA, the CDR3 is TGTGCCACCAGCAGAGTCAATCAGCCCCAGCATTTT. It specifies CATSRVNQPQHF.

Ten or more counts support this clonotype. CDR3 protein: CASSDPTSVETQYF. As DNA, the CDR3 is TGTGCCAGCAGTGATCCGACTAGCGTGGAGACCCAGTACTTC. V gene TRBV25-1 combines with J gene TRBJ2-5; 8 bases line up with TRBD2. Unmatched junction bases numbered 5, after V lost 3 bases and J lost 5 bases. The length of the CDR3 is 14 residues. CDR1 is MGHDK, CDR2 SYGVNS, per germline.

At least ten counts were recorded for this clonotype. The chain couples TRBV20-1 to TRBJ2-1; TRBD2 aligns across 10 bases. Trimming removed 0 bases from V and 5 bases from J; junction bases left unmatched: 4. Per the germline V gene, CDR1 is DFQATT and CDR2 is SNEGSKA (reference sequence). This CDR3 is 15 amino acids long. DNA for the CDR3: TGCAGTGCTAGAGATCGGCTAGCGGGGGACAATGAGCAGTTCTTC. Residues: CSARDRLAGDNEQFF.

There are many counts of this clonotype. This sequence joins TRBV15 and TRBJ2-3; D may match TRBD1 or TRBD2 (5 bases each). The CDR3 extends over 15 amino acids. Trimming pared 5 bases from V and 4 bases from J, leaving 16 bases between. Germline loops: CDR1 LNHNV, CDR2 YYDKDF (reference sequence). CDR3 sequence (DNA): TGTGCCACCAGCTGGGGGATCGGGACGGCAGATACGCAGTATTTT. This gives the protein CATSWGIGTADTQYF.

There are many counts of this clonotype. The junction departs from germline at one end; a sequencing error may be responsible. The chain combines TRBV2 with TRBJ1-5; D is perhaps TRBD1 (5 bases). Germline CDR1 and CDR2: SNHLY and FYNNEI. This CDR3 contains 14 residues. CDR3 sequence (DNA): TGTGCCAGCAGTATGGGGCAAGGCAATCAGCCCCGGCATTTT. Its translation is CASSMGQGNQPRHF.

This chain connects TRBV2 to TRBJ2-1; 8 nucleotides agree with TRBD2. This CDR3 contains 16 residues. V gave up 6 bases and J gave up 6 bases; unmatched junction bases: 13. Germline-derived CDR1 and CDR2 are SNHLY and FYNNEI. The CDR3 nucleotides are TGTGCCAGCAGCCAGACGAGCGGGAGTAATAGCAATGAGCAGTTCTTC. As protein: CASSQTSGSNSNEQFF.

The CDR3 nucleotides are TGTGCCAGAATGGGACAGGATAGCAATCAGCCCCAGCATTTT. Amino acid sequence: CARMGQDSNQPQHF. The chain employs TRBV25-1 and TRBJ1-5; 8 nucleotides align to TRBD1. There are 14 residues in the CDR3. The V segment lost 9 bases and the J segment 0 bases; nucleotides outside the gene matches: 4. Germline V CDR1 and CDR2: MGHDK, SYGVNS.

Regarding this clonotype: The junction does not match germline at one end; this may be a read error. V usage is TRBV10-2 and J usage is TRBJ1-1, with no clear D. Germline lookup yields CDR1 WSHSY and CDR2 SAAADI. This CDR3 has 11 amino acids. CDR3 DNA sequence: TGTGCCGCCAGTCTGGGGACTGAAGCTTTCTTT. Protein product: CAASLGTEAFF.

The genes are TRBV6-4 and TRBJ1-1, with D possibly matching TRBD1 (6 bases). Per the germline V gene, CDR1 is MRHNA and CDR2 is SNTAGT. Trimming took 6 bases from V and 7 from J, leaving 18 bases between them. The CDR3 contains 14 residues. Here the CDR3 reads CASRNTNRDIEAFF. The CDR3 DNA reads as TGTGCCAGCAGGAACACCAACCGGGACATTGAAGCTTTCTTT.

This rearrangement joins TRBV4-2 to TRBJ2-1, with a tentative D call TRBD2 (5 bases). Trimming cost V 0 bases and J 0 bases, with 9 bases left between them. Germline V gene lookup returns CDR1 LGHNA and CDR2 YNFKEQ. This CDR3 comprises 16 residues. CDR3 residues: CASSQDRSASYNEQFF. CDR3 DNA sequence: TGTGCCAGCAGCCAAGATCGTAGCGCCTCCTACAATGAGCAGTTCTTC.

At least ten counts were recorded for this clonotype. The chain links TRBV6-1 to TRBJ1-5; 8 bases agree with TRBD1. The germline CDR1 and CDR2 sequences are MNHNS and SASEGT. Trimming took 7 bases from V and 7 from J; bases not matched to a gene: 6. The length of the CDR3 is 13 residues. CDR3 coding DNA: TGTGCCAGCACAAGACAGGGGAGCCAGCCCCAGCATTTT. Translation gives CASTRQGSQPQHF.

There are a few counts of this clonotype. The CDR3 DNA reads TGTGCCAGCAGAAACACGGGACTCTCTTTGTACAATGAGCAGTTCTTC. Translated: CASRNTGLSLYNEQFF. The V gene is TRBV11-2, the J gene TRBJ2-1; tentative D call: TRBD2 (6 bases). The CDR3 contains 16 residues. The V end was cut by 6 bases, the J end by 4 bases, with 19 bases between. Germline V lookup: CDR1 SGHAT, CDR2 FQNNGV.

The V call is TRBV5-6, the J call TRBJ2-7; 7 bases map to TRBD1. Germline loops: CDR1 SGHDT, CDR2 YYEEEE. The CDR3 spans 15 residues. V shed 4 bases and J 2 bases; nucleotides not matched to a gene: 9. The CDR3 nucleotides read TGTGCCAGCAGCCCCGAACAACAGGGGACCTACGAGCAGTACTTC. Translation: CASSPEQQGTYEQYF.

This clonotype was counted ten times or more. V and J are TRBV25-1 and TRBJ1-5; 7 bases are shared with TRBD1. V shed 3 bases, J shed 0 bases, and the junction held 2 bases outside the gene matches. CDR3 size: 15 residues. CDR1 and CDR2 from the germline V gene are MGHDK and SYGVNS. CDR3 nucleotide sequence: TGTGCCAGCAGTGATACAGGGGATAGCAATCAGCCCCAGCATTTT. Translated: CASSDTGDSNQPQHF.

This clonotype appeared many times. The chain has TRBV13 and TRBJ2-5; the match to TRBD1 covers 8 bases. This CDR3 has 14 amino acids. V lost 5 bases, J lost 5 bases, and 7 bases stayed unmatched. CDR1 is PRHDT and CDR2 is FYEKMQ in the germline V gene (reference sequence). CDR3 bases: TGTGCCAGCAGCGCAAGCTCAGGGGGCGAGACCCAGTACTTC. It codes for CASSASSGGETQYF. The whole variable domain, filled in from reference TRBV13 and TRBJ2-5, reads AAGVIQSPRHLIKEKRETATLKCYPIPRHDTVYWYQQGPGQDPQFLISFYEKMQSDKGSIPDRFSAQQFSDYHSELNMSSLELGDSALYFCASSASSGGETQYFGPGTRLLVL.

This clonotype came up many times. The genes are TRBV20-1 and TRBJ2-1; no clear D gene. The length of the CDR3 is 14 residues. Germline V gene data show CDR1 as DFQATT and CDR2 as SNEGSKA (reference sequence). V lost 1 base, J lost 7 bases, and 14 bases lay in between. The CDR3 DNA follows: TGCAGTGCTAGAGGCGGCTCCATCGGGAATGAGCAGTTCTTC. Translation gives CSARGGSIGNEQFF.

This chain connects TRBV6-1 to TRBJ2-6, with unresolved D. CDR3 length: 14 amino acids. The germline gives CDR1 MNHNS, CDR2 SASEGT. Trimming took 8 bases from V and 2 from J, leaving 10 bases between them. The CDR3 sequence: CASSTDAGANVLTF. The CDR3 DNA follows: TGTGCCAGCTCGACCGATGCTGGGGCCAACGTCCTGACTTTC.

Points on this clonotype: A read error is likely, as this CDR3 ends without the conserved phenylalanine or tryptophan. The chain's CDR3 is CSARDRGREQYL. Here the CDR3 DNA reads TGTAGTGCTCGGGACAGGGGGCGCGAGCAGTACCTC. J is TRBJ2-7 and V is TRBV20-1, with 12 positions matching TRBD1. The CDR3 consists of 12 residues. Per germline, CDR1 DFQATT and CDR2 SNEGSKA (reference sequence).

V and J are TRBV15 and TRBJ2-7; 7 bases are shared with TRBD1. The CDR3 is made up of 13 amino acids. V trimming: 9 bases; J trimming: 4 bases; junction bases outside the gene matches: 9. CDR1 and CDR2 (germline): LNHNV, YYDKDF (reference sequence). CDR3 amino acids: CATSDGTDYEQYF. Written as DNA, the CDR3 is TGTGCCACTTCGGACGGGACAGATTACGAGCAGTACTTC.

This clonotype has only a few counts. The chain couples TRBV30 to TRBJ2-7, with TRBD1 as a possible D gene (6 bases). V was trimmed by 5 bases and J by 0 bases, leaving 14 bases between them. The germline gives CDR1 GTSNPN, CDR2 SVGIG (reference sequence). This CDR3 has 14 residues. The CDR3 is CAWRRTVSSYEQYF. As DNA, the CDR3 is TGTGCCTGGCGTAGGACAGTTAGCTCCTACGAGCAGTACTTC.

This chain connects TRBV7-9 to TRBJ2-7; D is possibly TRBD1 (6 bases). The germline V gene encodes CDR1 SEHNR and CDR2 FQNEAQ (reference sequence). V lost 3 bases and J lost 3, with 9 bases in between. The length of the CDR3 is 13 residues. This CDR3 reads CASSFRTDYEQYF. DNA of the CDR3: TGTGCCAGCAGCTTTAGGACAGACTACGAGCAGTACTTC.

Ten or more counts support this clonotype. The CDR3 DNA follows: TGTGCCACCAGCAGAGTCACAGGGGCGGATGGGGCCAACGTCCTGACTTTC. Its translation is CATSRVTGADGANVLTF. V and J are TRBV15 and TRBJ2-6, with TRBD1 matching 7 bases. This CDR3 has 17 amino acids. Losses at the gene ends were 1 base for V and 3 bases for J; bases not matched to a gene: 6. Germline values: CDR1 LNHNV, CDR2 YYDKDF (reference sequence).

The chain uses TRBV15 and TRBJ2-7, with 7 positions matching TRBD2. CDR1 and CDR2 from the germline V gene are LNHNV and YYDKDF (reference sequence). This CDR3 comprises 15 residues. The V and J ends lost 0 bases and 2 bases, in that order; junction bases with no gene match: 4. The CDR3 here is CATSRDASGTYEQYV. Here the CDR3 DNA reads TGTGCCACCAGCAGAGATGCTAGCGGAACCTACGAGCAGTACGTC.